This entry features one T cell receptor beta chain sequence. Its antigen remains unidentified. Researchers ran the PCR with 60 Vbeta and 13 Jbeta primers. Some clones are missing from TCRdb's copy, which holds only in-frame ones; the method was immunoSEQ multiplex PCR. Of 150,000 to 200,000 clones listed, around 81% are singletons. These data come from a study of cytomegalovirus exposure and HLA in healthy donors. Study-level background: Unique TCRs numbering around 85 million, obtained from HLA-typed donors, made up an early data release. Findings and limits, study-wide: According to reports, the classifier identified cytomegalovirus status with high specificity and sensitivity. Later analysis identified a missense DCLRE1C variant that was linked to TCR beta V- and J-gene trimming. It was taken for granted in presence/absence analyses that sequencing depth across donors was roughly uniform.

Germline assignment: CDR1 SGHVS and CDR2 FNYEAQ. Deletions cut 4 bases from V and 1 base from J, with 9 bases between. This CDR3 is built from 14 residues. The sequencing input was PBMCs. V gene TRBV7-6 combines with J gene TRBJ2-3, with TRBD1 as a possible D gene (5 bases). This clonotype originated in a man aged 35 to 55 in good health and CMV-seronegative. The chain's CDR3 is CASSSGQGTDTQYF. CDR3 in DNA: TGTGCCAGCAGCTCAGGGCAGGGCACAGATACGCAGTATTTT.